This TCR beta chain was documented in a study of T-cell reconstitution after alpha-beta-depleted transplantation in children. Study results and caveats: Newly made T cells mostly supplied T-cell counts and diversity one year after transplant. There were some patients whose high TCRbeta diversity at day 60 came from surviving recipient T cells and thymic progenitors. Expanded graft clones, several hundred of them, were reportedly the source of alpha-beta T cells about two months after transplant.

V was pared by 2 bases and J by 3 bases, with 8 bases of the junction left unmatched. Germline V lookup: CDR1 SGHVS, CDR2 FNYEAQ. The CDR3 spans 16 residues. Preparation of the TCRbeta library was carried out with unique molecular identifiers. TCRdb analysed the PCR reads with MiXCR anew, one entry per CDR3 protein. The sample shows some 310,000 distinct CDR3 sequences, 20% to 30% of them seen only once. This clonotype was observed a few times. Its cognate antigen is unknown. This TCR was recovered from a male patient younger than 18 who had a stem cell transplant for acute lymphoblastic leukemia, so the T cells may come from the graft donor. This chain uses TRBV7-6 with TRBJ2-3; 7 bases map to TRBD2. The sequenced sample was PBMCs, mostly from graft donor cells, obtained 180 days after TCRalphabeta/CD19-depleted stem cell transplant. The CDR3 reads CASSLLGGRNTDTQYF. The CDR3 DNA follows: TGTGCCAGCAGCTTATTGGGCGGGAGAAATACAGATACGCAGTATTTT.